Listed here are 32 T cell receptor beta chains from one sample, sequenced in a study of T cell responses to AZD1222 COVID-19 vaccine. The protocol was immunoSEQ multiplex PCR, while the TCRdb copy is restricted to in-frame clones and leaves out a portion. The sample contains 100,000 to 150,000 clones, about nine tenths of which appear only once. The sample was peripheral blood, taken on day 0 of AZD1222 vaccination. The source is an adult in good health.

This clone occurred once. The chain carries TRBV5-1 and TRBJ2-1, with no clear D. V was cut by 0 bases and J by 0 bases, with 4 bases left in between. This CDR3 has 14 residues. Germline values: CDR1 SGHRS, CDR2 YFSETQ. Here the CDR3 DNA reads TGCGCCAGCAGCTTGGCGAGCTCCTACAATGAGCAGTTCTTC. Its protein is CASSLASSYNEQFF.

This clone came up once. This chain joins TRBV30 and TRBJ1-1; tentative D call: TRBD1 (5 bases). The CDR3 extends over 13 amino acids. Trimming left V 0 bases short and J 11 bases short, with 16 bases between. Germline V lookup: CDR1 GTSNPN, CDR2 SVGIG (reference sequence). As DNA, the CDR3 is TGTGCCTGGAGTGTACGTCGGGAAGGGGTGGCTTTCTTT. Translating it yields CAWSVRREGVAFF.

The chain links TRBV7-9 to TRBJ1-2; no clear D. Germline V gene lookup returns CDR1 SEHNR and CDR2 FQNEAQ (reference sequence). The CDR3 sequence is 15 residues long. With 2 bases removed from V and 0 bases from J, the gap between germline ends came to 10 bases. CDR3 region: CASSLSEPSNYGYTF. The CDR3 bases are TGTGCCAGCAGCTTATCTGAACCGTCTAACTATGGCTACACCTTC.

The chain couples TRBV7-9 to TRBJ2-3; 10 bases are a match to TRBD2. CDR1 and CDR2 (germline): SEHNR, FQNEAQ (reference sequence). V trimming: 5 bases; J trimming: 5 bases; junction bases outside the gene matches: 7. The CDR3 consists of 15 residues. The CDR3 DNA follows: TGTGCCAGCAGCCGAGCGGGGGGGCTTGAAGATACGCAGTATTTT. Translating it yields CASSRAGGLEDTQYF.

V and J are TRBV6-5 and TRBJ1-4; no clear D gene. V was shortened by 6 bases and J by 8 bases, with 7 bases between the two germline ends. CDR1 is MNHEY, CDR2 SVGAGI, per germline. This CDR3 has 11 amino acids. Here the CDR3 DNA reads TGTGCCAGCAGGGGTTTAGAAAAACTGTTTTTT. Its translation: CASRGLEKLFF.

V and J are TRBV5-1 and TRBJ1-1; D is uncertain. The CDR3 loop spans 13 amino acids. The germline CDR1 and CDR2 sequences are SGHRS and YFSETQ. V was shortened by 4 bases and J by 0 bases, with 7 bases between the two germline ends. As DNA, the CDR3 is TGCGCCAGCAGCCTTACCCTGAACACTGAAGCTTTCTTT. Amino acids: CASSLTLNTEAFF.

This chain uses TRBV7-9 with TRBJ1-2; the D is unclear. The CDR3 consists of 13 residues. V was trimmed by 5 bases and J by 7 bases, leaving 14 bases between them. Germline V gene lookup returns CDR1 SEHNR and CDR2 FQNEAQ (reference sequence). The CDR3 protein is CASSSPGLGGYTF. CDR3 coding DNA: TGTGCCAGCAGCAGCCCCGGACTTGGTGGCTACACCTTC.

The chain uses TRBV18 and TRBJ2-4; tentatively, D is TRBD2 (5 bases). Germline loops: CDR1 KGHSH, CDR2 LQKENI. CDR3 size: 13 residues. V lost 6 bases, J lost 4 bases, and 10 bases lay in between. For the CDR3, the DNA is TGTGCCAGCTCGCCAAGGACTAAAAACATTCAGTACTTC. As protein: CASSPRTKNIQYF.

CDR3 coding DNA: TGTGCCAGCTCACTGTTACAAAGAGGGGACACTGAAGCTTTCTTT. As protein: CASSLLQRGDTEAFF. The chain joins TRBV18 to TRBJ1-1, with TRBD1 as a possible D gene (5 bases). The CDR3 has 15 residues. The V end lost 4 bases, the J end lost 3 bases, and 15 bases lay between the germline ends. From germline, CDR1 is KGHSH and CDR2 LQKENI.

The chain employs TRBV29-1 and TRBJ1-2; 10 positions agree with TRBD1. The CDR3 sequence is 13 residues long. The V gene end was trimmed by 7 bases and the J gene end by 8 bases; junction bases not matched to a gene: 10. Germline values: CDR1 SQVTM, CDR2 ANQGSEA. The CDR3 DNA follows: TGCAGCGCTGTGGGACAGGGGCTGTGGGGCTACACCTTC. Its protein product is CSAVGQGLWGYTF.

V and J are TRBV10-3 and TRBJ1-1; the D is unclear. Per the germline V gene, CDR1 is ENHRY and CDR2 is SYGVKD. The CDR3 totals 13 residues. Trimming shortened V by 9 bases and J by 4 bases, and 15 bases separated the two germline ends. This CDR3 is CAISGDRGTEAFF. CDR3 in DNA: TGTGCCATATCCGGCGACCGAGGCACTGAAGCTTTCTTT.

This clone was recorded a few times. V usage is TRBV6-5 and J usage is TRBJ2-7, with 8 bases matching TRBD2. The V gene's germline CDR1 is MNHEY and CDR2 SVGAGI. V trimming: 5 bases; J trimming: 2 bases; junction bases outside the gene matches: 8. The CDR3 is made up of 15 amino acids. CDR3 protein: CASSTGGAVAYEQYF. Here the CDR3 DNA reads TGTGCCAGCAGTACGGGGGGGGCGGTAGCCTACGAGCAGTACTTC.

V usage is TRBV27 and J usage is TRBJ1-4; 7 bases map to TRBD1. The CDR3 runs to 14 residues. The V segment lost 6 bases and the J segment 4 bases; nucleotides outside the gene matches: 5. The germline V gene has CDR1 MNHEY and CDR2 SMNVEV (reference sequence). The CDR3, as DNA: TGTGCCAGCAGGTCCCAGGGGGTTAATGAAAAACTGTTTTTT. Encoded protein: CASRSQGVNEKLFF.

The V call is TRBV4-1, the J call TRBJ1-6; tentative D call: TRBD1 (6 bases). The germline V gene encodes CDR1 MGHRA and CDR2 YSYEKL. Trimming stripped 0 bases from V and 7 bases from J, with 16 bases between. CDR3 length: 17 amino acids. The CDR3 loop reads CASSQEGGRRANSPLHF. The CDR3 DNA follows: TGCGCCAGCAGCCAAGAGGGGGGGCGTCGGGCGAATTCACCCCTCCACTTT.

The rearrangement uses TRBV27 and TRBJ2-1; the match to TRBD1 covers 9 bases. CDR1 MNHEY and CDR2 SMNVEV come from the germline V gene (reference sequence). The V segment lost 0 bases and the J segment 4 bases; nucleotides outside the gene matches: 4. The CDR3 covers 16 residues. The CDR3 sequence: CASSLSPGQGYNEQFF. The CDR3 DNA reads as TGTGCCAGCAGTTTATCCCCGGGACAGGGATACAATGAGCAGTTCTTC.

The chain carries TRBV7-2 and TRBJ2-1, with D perhaps assigned TRBD1 or TRBD2 (5 bases each). Between the trimmed V and J ends, which lost 3 bases and 7 bases, there was a span of 16 bases. This CDR3 comprises 15 residues. Germline CDR1 is SGHTA and CDR2 is FQGNSA. The CDR3 DNA follows: TGTGCCAGCAGCTTTGGGACCCAACAAGGGAATGAGCAGTTCTTC. As protein: CASSFGTQQGNEQFF.

The V gene is TRBV12-3 or TRBV12-4, the J gene TRBJ1-4; no clear D gene. This CDR3 is 10 amino acids long. V was shortened by 7 bases and J by 6 bases, with 3 bases between the two germline ends. The CDR3 spells CASNHEKLFF. CDR3 DNA sequence: TGTGCCAGCAATCATGAAAAACTGTTTTTT.

The J gene is TRBJ2-3, the V gene TRBV2; D gene uncertain. The CDR3 consists of 16 residues. Germline CDR1 reads SNHLY; CDR2 reads FYNNEI. Trimming cost V 4 bases and J 0 bases, with 14 bases left between them. This CDR3 reads CASSGGVSVSTDTQYF. CDR3 coding DNA: TGTGCCAGCAGTGGCGGTGTCTCCGTTAGCACAGATACGCAGTATTTT.

This clone was seen just once. The chain employs TRBV4-2 and TRBJ1-4, with 7 bases fitting TRBD1. The germline gives CDR1 LGHNA, CDR2 YNFKEQ. The CDR3 has 14 residues. V trimming: 3 bases; J trimming: 8 bases; junction bases outside the gene matches: 6. The CDR3 spells CASSHGQGGEKLFF. The CDR3 nucleotides are TGTGCCAGCAGCCACGGGCAGGGGGGAGAAAAACTGTTTTTT.

This clone showed up just once. This chain connects TRBV7-2 to TRBJ1-2; 9 nucleotides match TRBD1. V lost 0 bases to trimming and J lost 14 bases; unmatched junction nucleotides: 4. The CDR3 is 12 residues long. Germline V gene data show CDR1 as SGHTA and CDR2 as FQGNSA. CDR3 coding DNA: TGTGCCAGCAGCTTAGCGTCACAGGGGGCGACCTTC. Residues: CASSLASQGATF. Based on the CDR3 plus reference TRBV7-2 and TRBJ1-2, the full variable domain is GAGVSQSPSNKVTEKGKDVELRCDPISGHTALYWYRQSLGQGLEFLIYFQGNSAPDKSGLPSDRFSAERTGGSVSTLTIQRTQQEDSAVYLCASSLASQGATFGSGTRLTVV.

The rearrangement uses TRBV4-1 and TRBJ2-1, with 7 bases matching TRBD1. The V gene end was trimmed by 2 bases and the J gene end by 10 bases; junction bases not matched to a gene: 8. Germline V lookup: CDR1 MGHRA, CDR2 YSYEKL. The CDR3 consists of 14 residues. The CDR3 nucleotides are TGCGCCAGCAGCCAAACCGGGACAGTAAGCGAGCAGTTCTTC. Translating it yields CASSQTGTVSEQFF.

This sequence joins TRBV5-4 and TRBJ1-2; tentative D call: TRBD1 (5 bases). The V gene lost 5 bases and the J gene lost 2 bases, with 13 bases spanning the gap. The germline V gene has CDR1 SGHNT and CDR2 YYREEE (reference sequence). CDR3 length: 14 residues. This chain's CDR3 is CASSYKGQNYGYTF. CDR3 sequence (DNA): TGTGCCAGCAGTTATAAGGGGCAAAACTATGGCTACACCTTC.

CDR3 sequence: CASSSNGGQGAYGYTF. Written as DNA, the CDR3 is TGTGCCAGCAGCTCCAACGGGGGACAGGGGGCCTATGGCTACACCTTC. V gene TRBV7-9 combines with J gene TRBJ1-2; 12 nucleotides line up with TRBD1. The V and J ends lost 4 bases and 4 bases, in that order; junction bases with no gene match: 7. Germline V gene data show CDR1 as SEHNR and CDR2 as FQNEAQ (reference sequence). This CDR3 has 16 amino acids.

The rearrangement uses TRBV19 and TRBJ2-7, with 9 bases fitting TRBD1. This CDR3 has 15 amino acids. J was trimmed by 4 bases and V by 5 bases; bases with no gene match: 9. The germline gives CDR1 LNHDA, CDR2 SQIVND (reference sequence). CDR3 residues: CASSSPGQGGYEQYF. For the CDR3, the DNA is TGTGCCAGTAGTTCTCCGGGACAGGGCGGATACGAGCAGTACTTC.

J is TRBJ2-1 and V is TRBV29-1; 9 bases agree with TRBD2. Germline CDR1 SQVTM, CDR2 ANQGSEA. CDR3 size: 16 residues. The V gene end was trimmed by 5 bases and the J gene end by 4 bases; junction bases not matched to a gene: 12. CDR3 loop: CSVYPLSGGLYNEQFF. The CDR3 bases are TGCAGCGTTTACCCCCTTAGCGGGGGATTGTACAATGAGCAGTTCTTC.

The J gene is TRBJ2-7, the V gene TRBV18, with 10 positions matching TRBD1. CDR1 KGHSH and CDR2 LQKENI come from the germline V gene. With 6 bases clipped from V and 0 bases from J, the junction kept 14 bases outside the gene matches. The CDR3 runs 18 residues. The CDR3 bases are TGTGCCAGCTCCCCCGAGGACAGGGGGGGAGCTCCCTCCTACGAGCAGTACTTC. Amino acid sequence: CASSPEDRGGAPSYEQYF. Full variable domain (rest looked up from reference TRBV18 and TRBJ2-7): NAGVMQNPRHLVRRRGQEARLRCSPMKGHSHVYWYRQLPEEGLKFMVYLQKENIIDESGMPKERFSAEFPKEGPSILRIQQVVRGDSAAYFCASSPEDRGGAPSYEQYFGPGTRLTVT.

Details on this clone: This sample also contains other DNA sequences that code for the same CDR3. This rearrangement joins TRBV3-1 (or the pseudogene TRBV3-2) to TRBJ1-2; D is unclear. Germline values: CDR1 LGHDT, CDR2 YNNKEL (reference sequence). The CDR3 is 12 amino acids. V shed 3 bases and J shed 1 base, with 3 bases lying between them. The CDR3 nucleotides read TGTGCCAGCAGCCAGGTTAACTATGGCTACACCTTC. It specifies CASSQVNYGYTF.

The V and J genes are TRBV19 and TRBJ1-5, with a tentative D call TRBD1 (6 bases). Between the trimmed V and J ends, which lost 4 bases and 4 bases, there was a span of 20 bases. The CDR3 totals 17 residues. Germline CDR1 is LNHDA and CDR2 is SQIVND (reference sequence). CDR3 region: CASSTLTSGQKNQPQHF. In nucleotides, the CDR3 is TGTGCCAGTAGTACTCTCACTTCGGGACAAAAGAATCAGCCCCAGCATTTT. The complete variable domain, with remaining parts taken from reference TRBV19 and TRBJ1-5, reads DGGITQSPKYLFRKEGQNVTLSCEQNLNHDAMYWYRQDPGQGLRLIYYSQIVNDFQKGDIAEGYSVSREKKESFPLTVTSAQKNPTAFYLCASSTLTSGQKNQPQHFGDGTRLSIL.

This sequence joins TRBV28 and TRBJ1-4, with D possibly TRBD1 on 5 matching bases. Germline assignment: CDR1 MDHEN and CDR2 SYDVKM. V shed 6 bases and J shed 0 bases, with 11 bases lying between them. This CDR3 has 15 amino acids. CDR3 in DNA: TGTGCCAGCAGCCAGACAGTTGCAACTAATGAAAAACTGTTTTTT. Protein product: CASSQTVATNEKLFF.

The genes are TRBV30 and TRBJ2-1; D remains ambiguous. With 2 bases removed from V and 12 bases from J, the gap between germline ends came to 11 bases. The CDR3 contains 11 residues. In germline, CDR1 is GTSNPN, CDR2 SVGIG (reference sequence). CDR3 region: CAWSPLSRQFF. The CDR3 bases are TGTGCCTGGAGTCCCCTATCGCGGCAGTTCTTC.

V is TRBV29-1 and J is TRBJ1-1, with D perhaps matching TRBD1 (6 bases). Germline CDR1 SQVTM, CDR2 ANQGSEA. This CDR3 is built from 13 residues. Trimming took off 7 bases at V and 0 bases at J, with 12 bases between the two ends. The CDR3 DNA reads as TGCAGCGCTGCGACAGGATTGAACACTGAAGCTTTCTTT. Translation: CSAATGLNTEAFF. The whole variable domain, remainder taken from reference TRBV29-1 and TRBJ1-1, is SAVISQKPSRDICQRGTSLTIQCQVDSQVTMMFWYRQQPGQSLTLIATANQGSEATYESGFVIDKFPISRPNLTFSTLTVSNMSPEDSSIYLCSAATGLNTEAFFGQGTRLTVV.

The gene calls are TRBV9 and TRBJ2-2; D may be TRBD2 (6 bases). Between the trimmed V and J ends, which lost 2 bases and 1 base, there was a span of 9 bases. The CDR3 spans 15 residues. Germline values: CDR1 SGDLS, CDR2 YYNGEE. The DNA for the CDR3 is TGTGCCAGCAGCGTTGGAGGGGTGAACACCGGGGAGCTGTTTTTT. This encodes CASSVGGVNTGELFF.